This TCR beta chain is drawn from a study of blood T cell repertoires in COVID-19. TCRdb's copy holds only in-frame clones and misses some; the assay was immunoSEQ multiplex PCR. Counted here are around 280,000 clones, almost 90% occurring once; the ten biggest clones make up around 10%. The CDR3 contains 13 residues. Germline V CDR1 and CDR2: GTSNPN, SVGIG (reference sequence). The ends lost 3 bases at V and 6 bases at J; junction bases unmatched: 4. Sequenced sample: peripheral blood. The source is a woman aged 25-40 years with COVID-19, enrolled during active disease. This chain connects TRBV30 to TRBJ2-1, with 8 bases lining up with TRBD1. The CDR3 nucleotides read TGTGCCTGGAGGAGGACAGGGATCAATGAGCAGTTCTTC. Amino acids: CAWRRTGINEQFF.